The present T cell receptor (beta chain) was sequenced within a study of blood T cells in healthy people across ages. Overall study findings and caveats: The long-lived group displayed more naive CD4+ cells, plus higher diversity, than the aged donors did.

Concerning this clonotype: Its specificity is not known.

Primers used in a second PCR of roughly 7 to 12 cycles were a sample-barcoded 5' primer and a J-beta primer mix. TCRdb re-derived calls from the 5' RACE reads in MiXCR, one entry per CDR3 protein. Among approximately 1.5 million distinct CDR3 sequences listed, about 31% were seen once. This CDR3 spans 13 amino acids. V was clipped by 2 bases and J by 2 bases, with 6 bases between them. CDR1 and CDR2 (germline): LGHDT, YNNKEL (reference sequence). The chain recombines TRBV3-1 with TRBJ2-5; D gene unclear. The specimen sequenced was blood. The receptor's source is a woman in her twenties or thirties in good health. The DNA of the CDR3 is TGTGCCAGCAGCCAACTAGAGCAAGAGACCCAGTACTTC. The encoded protein is CASSQLEQETQYF.